This TCR beta chain stems from a study of OX40 agonist ivuxolimab in advanced cancers. Regarding the study in general: Ivuxolimab was an agonistic, fully human IgG2 monoclonal antibody directed against OX40 (CD134), a costimulatory receptor. Intravenous ivuxolimab was administered to patients every 2 weeks at six dose levels: 0.01, 0.1, 0.3, 1.5, 3 and 10 mg/kg. Among the roughly 52 dose-escalation patients, around 19 had hepatocellular carcinoma, 15 melanoma, 9 renal cell carcinoma and 9 head and neck cancer. The dose-escalation cohort was about 83% male with a mean age of about 54 years, ranging from 23 to 79. Prior anti-PD-1, anti-PD-L1 or anti-CTLA-4 therapy was permitted, and roughly two fifths of dose-escalation patients had received checkpoint inhibitors. Partial responses occurred in three dose-escalation patients, of whom one had hepatocellular carcinoma and two had cutaneous melanoma. The purpose of peripheral TCRbeta sequencing was to test whether ivuxolimab changed TCR sequence diversity and led to clonal T-cell expansion. The paper describes the monotherapy dose-escalation part (N = 52 patients) of the phase I trial of ivuxolimab.

The trial excluded patients who had a history of autoimmune disease or who were on systemic immunosuppression. In every dose cohort, peripheral blood was drawn for TCR sequencing at baseline, cycle 4 day 1, and cycle 7 day 1. The samples were taken from a phase I, first-in-human, multicenter, open-label dose-escalation trial of ivuxolimab. Adults with locally advanced or metastatic melanoma, renal cell carcinoma, hepatocellular carcinoma or head and neck squamous cell carcinoma were enrolled in the trial. Before TCR sequencing, CD4+ and CD8+ T cells were separately sorted from peripheral blood. With respect to this clone: Its antigen remains unidentified. No quality values exist for individual bases; no much larger clone is one base distant.

Genomic DNA was extracted from sorted cells for sequencing of the TCRbeta CDR3 region. TCRbeta CDR3 regions were sequenced using the immunoSEQ Assay. TCRdb re-hosts the immuneACCESS table, in-frame sequences only. Its copies lack some clones; in the studies checked, an unresolved V gene accounts for under half of them, and the cause for the rest is not known. Here the sample has some 37,000 clones; roughly 80% occur a single time. Jointly, the top ten make up under 2% of the sample. From the cysteine up to the phenylalanine, the CDR3 has a length of 13 residues. The sequence is cut down to CDR3 DNA, 39 bases in frame from base 1. Sequences SGHTA (CDR1) and FQGTGA (CDR2) are obtained from the germline V gene. Germline trimming: 5 bases from V, 4 bases from J; junction bases outside gene matches: 4. What the work shows at the level of the full study, not this receptor alone: In the 0.1-3.0 mg/kg groups, partial responders had among the lowest normalized peripheral clonal expansion, particularly in CD8+ T cells. Low levels of normalized T-cell clonal expansion were also seen in some nonresponding patients. After ivuxolimab, CD8+ T cells had more expanded clones than CD4+ T cells on average. The antigen specificity of the clonally expanded peripheral T cells was not determined. At doses of 0.1 to 3.0 mg/kg, clonal expansion of both CD4+ and CD8+ T cells in blood was seen between baseline and week 6.

The clonotype comes from an adult with an advanced solid tumor such as melanoma, head and neck, liver or kidney cancer. The rearrangement combines TRBV7-3 with TRBJ1-1, and 7 junctional nucleotides match TRBD1. The sequenced sample was CD4+ or CD8+ T cells sorted from blood, obtained in a trial of the OX40 agonist ivuxolimab. The nucleotide sequence reads as follows: TGTGCCAGCAGCCTCACAGGGGTCACTGAAGCTTTCTTT. This sequence encodes CASSLTGVTEAFF.